These T cell receptor beta chains were read from a single sample in a study of OX40 agonist ivuxolimab in advanced cancers. The repertoire was sequenced with immunoSEQ multiplex PCR; TCRdb's copy has only in-frame clones and lacks some. The sample contains around 67,000 clones, 65% to 90% of which appear only once. Sample: CD4+ or CD8+ T cells sorted from blood, taken in a trial of the OX40 agonist ivuxolimab. The receptors shown here come from an adult with an advanced solid tumor such as melanoma, head and neck, liver or kidney cancer. CDR3s include the opening cysteine and the closing phenylalanine or tryptophan. D genes are given only for firm matches. The size entry is marked missing in some rows and otherwise reads once, few, many or a size class.

D	V	size	J	DNA	CDR3
.	TRBV27	.	TRBJ2-3	TGTGCCAGCAGTTTTTTGCAGGATACGCAGTATTTT	CASSFLQDTQYF
TRBD1	TRBV10-3	.	TRBJ2-7	TGTGCCATCAGAGGCCCGGGACAGGGGCAACTCTACGAGCAGTACTTC	CAIRGPGQGQLYEQYF
.	TRBV27	.	TRBJ2-2	TGTGCCAGCAGTTTATGGGTAGGCGGGGAGCTGTTTTTT	CASSLWVGGELFF
TRBD1	TRBV5-1	.	TRBJ2-6	TGCGCCAGCAACGCTTGGACAGGGGGAACTGGGGCCAACGTCCTGACTTTC	CASNAWTGGTGANVLTF
TRBD1	TRBV10-1	few	TRBJ2-3	TGCGCCAGCAGTCCGGGACAGGGTGGTGCGTGGTCCCCGACAGATACGCAGTATTTT	CASSPGQGGAWSPTDTQYF
TRBD2	TRBV7-3	.	TRBJ2-3	TGTGCCAGCAGCTTTAACGGGGGGGCCGTAGATACGCAGTATTTT	CASSFNGGAVDTQYF
.	TRBV27	.	TRBJ1-4	TGTGCCAGCAGTTTAGCGTGGCACCGGGGTGAAAAACTGTTTTTT	CASSLAWHRGEKLFF
TRBD1	TRBV6-5	.	TRBJ1-4	TGTGCCAGCAGTACTAGGGGGCGCGATGAAAAACTGTTTTTT	CASSTRGRDEKLFF
TRBD1	TRBV2	.	TRBJ2-7	TGTGCCAGCAGCGCGGACAGGACGAGGAACTCCTACGAGCAGTACTTC	CASSADRTRNSYEQYF
.	TRBV7-3	.	TRBJ2-2	TGTGCCAGCAGCTTAACAGGGTCGAACACCGGGGAGCTGTTTTTT	CASSLTGSNTGELFF
TRBD1	TRBV27	few	TRBJ2-2	TGTGCCAGCCGACCGGGACAGACCACCGGGGAGCTGTTTTTT	CASRPGQTTGELFF
.	TRBV5-1	few	TRBJ1-1	TGCGCCAGCAGTGCGTCGGGGGGGAACACTGAAGCTTTCTTT	CASSASGGNTEAFF
.	TRBV14	.	TRBJ2-7	TGTGCCAGCAGCCAAGGACAGAGCTTCTACGAGCAGTACTTC	CASSQGQSFYEQYF
TRBD2	TRBV5-1	.	TRBJ2-7	TGCGCCAGCAGGAGATGGACTAGTGTGAGTAGCTCCTACGAGCAGTACTTC	CASRRWTSVSSSYEQYF
TRBD1	TRBV5-1	once	TRBJ1-2	TGCGCCAGCAGCTTGGCACAGGGGGACGGCTACACCTTC	CASSLAQGDGYTF
.	TRBV18	once	TRBJ1-2	TGTGCCAGCTCAAGAGGTGGGTCCCCTAACTATGGCTACACCTTC	CASSRGGSPNYGYTF
TRBD1	TRBV4-1	.	TRBJ1-2	TGCGCCAGCAGCCTCACAGGGGTGGCTGGCTACACCTTC	CASSLTGVAGYTF
TRBD2	TRBV2	.	TRBJ2-7	TGTGCCAGCAGTGAAGTCGGGGGGGGCTCCTACGAGCAGTACTTC	CASSEVGGGSYEQYF
.	TRBV12-2	.	TRBJ1-5	TGTGCAAGTCGCTTACTTTCCGGTAGGGGGCGAGTGGTAGGCAATCAGCCCCAGCATTTT	CASRLLSGRGRVVGNQPQHF
TRBD2	TRBV5-1	few	TRBJ2-3	TGCGCCAGCAGCTCGGACTCAGCTAGCGGGGTACTCACAGATACGCAGTATTTT	CASSSDSASGVLTDTQYF
TRBD2	TRBV30	once	TRBJ2-3	TGTGCCTGGAGTGGGGGACTAGTAGTAGCGCAGTATTTT	CAWSGGLVVAQYF
TRBD1	TRBV7-9	.	TRBJ1-2	TGTGCCAGCAGCCGGGACAGCTTGAACTATGGCTACACCTTC	CASSRDSLNYGYTF
.	TRBV10-2	few	TRBJ1-2	TGCGCCAGCTACACCCCTGGGGTAGGCTATGGCTACACCTTC	CASYTPGVGYGYTF
.	TRBV11-2	.	TRBJ1-1	TGTGCCAGCAGCTTAGGTCTACTGAACACTGAAGCTTTCTTT	CASSLGLLNTEAFF
.	TRBV15	once	TRBJ2-5	TGTGCCACCAGCAGATCCAGGGATTACGAGACCCAGTACTTC	CATSRSRDYETQYF
TRBD1	TRBV7-8	once	TRBJ2-1	TGTGCCAGCAGCTCTAGACAGGGGAAGGCGAATGAGCAGTTCTTC	CASSSRQGKANEQFF
.	TRBV2	.	TRBJ1-2	TGTGCCAGCATGGGGCGAGCTAACTATGGCTACACCTTC	CASMGRANYGYTF
TRBD1	TRBV15	few	TRBJ1-2	TGTGCCACCAGCAGAGCCCCGGGACAGGGTGCGGACTATGGCTACACCTTC	CATSRAPGQGADYGYTF
.	TRBV7-9	.	TRBJ1-1	TGTGCCAGCAGCCCTGCCGCTTGGGCCTTGAACACTGAAGCTTTCTTT	CASSPAAWALNTEAFF
.	TRBV5-6	.	TRBJ1-2	TGTGCCAGCAGCTTTGGGGACTATGGCTACACCTTC	CASSFGDYGYTF
TRBD1	TRBV19	.	TRBJ1-6	TGTGCCAGCCGACACCAGACAGGGGCCCATTCACCCCTCCACTTT	CASRHQTGAHSPLHF
.	TRBV15	.	TRBJ1-5	TGTGCCACCAGCAGGGGGTATCAGCCCCAGCATTTT	CATSRGYQPQHF
.	TRBV6-1	.	TRBJ1-5	TGTGCCAGCAGTGACAATCAGCCCCAGCATTTT	CASSDNQPQHF
.	TRBV6-6	few	TRBJ2-7	TGTGCCAGCACCAACGGCCAGGGGGGATCCTACGAGCAGTACTTC	CASTNGQGGSYEQYF
TRBD1	TRBV2	.	TRBJ1-2	TGTGCCAGCAGTGAAGCGCTTCAGGGGGTCTATGGCTACACCTTC	CASSEALQGVYGYTF
.	TRBV7-2	.	TRBJ2-3	TGTGCCAGCAGCTTTCCCCAGCGGACTAGCACAGATACGCAGTATTTT	CASSFPQRTSTDTQYF
.	TRBV15	.	TRBJ1-3	TGTGCCACCAGCAGGGAACGGGGCATCTCTGGAAACACCATATATTTT	CATSRERGISGNTIYF
TRBD2	TRBV7-2	.	TRBJ2-1	TGTGCCAGCAGCTGGGGACTAGCGGGGAAATTTCTTGGAAATGAGCAGTTCTTC	CASSWGLAGKFLGNEQFF
TRBD1	TRBV15	.	TRBJ2-7	TGTGCCACCAGCCCCAGGTGGGGACAGGGTTATAACGAGCAGTACTTC	CATSPRWGQGYNEQYF
.	TRBV6-4	.	TRBJ1-2	TGTGCCAGCAGGGGCGGGGGCAACTATGGCTACACCTTC	CASRGGGNYGYTF
.	TRBV19	.	TRBJ2-2	TGTGCCAGTCGCCCTCTTCACACCGGGGAGCTGTTTTTT	CASRPLHTGELFF
.	TRBV30	few	TRBJ2-1	TGTGCCTGGAGTGTACAGCGGGTTCCACCCTACAATGAGCAGTTCTTC	CAWSVQRVPPYNEQFF